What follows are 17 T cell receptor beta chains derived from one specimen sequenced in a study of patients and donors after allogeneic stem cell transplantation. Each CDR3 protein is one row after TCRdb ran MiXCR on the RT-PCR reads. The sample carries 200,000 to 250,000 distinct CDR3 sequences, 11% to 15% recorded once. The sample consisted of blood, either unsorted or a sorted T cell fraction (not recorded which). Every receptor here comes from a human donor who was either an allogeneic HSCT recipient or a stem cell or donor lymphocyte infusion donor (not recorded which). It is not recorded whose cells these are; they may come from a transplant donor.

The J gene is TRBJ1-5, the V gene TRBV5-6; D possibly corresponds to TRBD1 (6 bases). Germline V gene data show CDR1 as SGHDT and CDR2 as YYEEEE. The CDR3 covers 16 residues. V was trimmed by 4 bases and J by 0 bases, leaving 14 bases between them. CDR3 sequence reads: CASSPGAGYSNQPQHF. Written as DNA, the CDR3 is TGTGCCAGCAGCCCGGGGGCCGGTTATAGCAATCAGCCCCAGCATTTT. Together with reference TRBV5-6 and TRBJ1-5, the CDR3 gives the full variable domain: DAGVTQSPTHLIKTRGQQVTLRCSPKSGHDTVSWYQQALGQGPQFIFQYYEEEERQRGNFPDRFSGHQFPNYSSELNVNALLLGDSALYLCASSPGAGYSNQPQHFGDGTRLSIL.

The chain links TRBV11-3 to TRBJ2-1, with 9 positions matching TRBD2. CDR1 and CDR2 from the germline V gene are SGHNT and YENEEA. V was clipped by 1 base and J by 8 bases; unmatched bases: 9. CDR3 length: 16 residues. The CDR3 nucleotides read TGTGCCAGCAGCTTAGCTGCTAGCGGGATCGGCGATGAGCAGTTCTTC. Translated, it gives CASSLAASGIGDEQFF.

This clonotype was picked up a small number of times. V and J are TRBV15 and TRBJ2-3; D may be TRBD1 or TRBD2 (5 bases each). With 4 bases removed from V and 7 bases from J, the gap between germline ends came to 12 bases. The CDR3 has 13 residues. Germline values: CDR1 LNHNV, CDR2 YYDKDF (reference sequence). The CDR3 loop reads CATSTDGANTQYF. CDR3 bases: TGTGCCACCAGCACAGACGGGGCAAATACGCAGTATTTT.

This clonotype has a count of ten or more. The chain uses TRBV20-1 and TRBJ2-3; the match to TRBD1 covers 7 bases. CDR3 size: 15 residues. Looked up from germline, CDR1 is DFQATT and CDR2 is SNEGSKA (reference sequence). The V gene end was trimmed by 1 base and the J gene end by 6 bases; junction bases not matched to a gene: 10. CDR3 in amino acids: CSARGARGFVDTQYF. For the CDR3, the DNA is TGCAGTGCTAGAGGGGCCAGGGGGTTCGTTGATACGCAGTATTTT.

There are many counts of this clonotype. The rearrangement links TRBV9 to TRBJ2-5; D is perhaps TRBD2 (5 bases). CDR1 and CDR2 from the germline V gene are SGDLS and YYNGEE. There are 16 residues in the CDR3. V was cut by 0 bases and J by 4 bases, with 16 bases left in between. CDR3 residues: CASSVGSSISGETQYF. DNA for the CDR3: TGTGCCAGCAGCGTAGGTTCTAGCATCAGCGGAGAGACCCAGTACTTC.

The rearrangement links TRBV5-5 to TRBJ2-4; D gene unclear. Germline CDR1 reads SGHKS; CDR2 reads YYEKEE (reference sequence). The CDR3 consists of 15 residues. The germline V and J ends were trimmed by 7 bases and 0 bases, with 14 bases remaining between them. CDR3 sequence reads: CASFPETKAKNIQYF. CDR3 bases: TGTGCCAGCTTCCCTGAGACAAAAGCCAAAAACATTCAGTACTTC.

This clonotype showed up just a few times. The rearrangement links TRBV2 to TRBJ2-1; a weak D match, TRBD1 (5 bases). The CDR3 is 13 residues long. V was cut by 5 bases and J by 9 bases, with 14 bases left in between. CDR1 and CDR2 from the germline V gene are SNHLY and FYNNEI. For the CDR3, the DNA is TGTGCCAGCAGTCCACAGGTGCGGAGTGAGCAGTTCTTC. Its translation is CASSPQVRSEQFF.

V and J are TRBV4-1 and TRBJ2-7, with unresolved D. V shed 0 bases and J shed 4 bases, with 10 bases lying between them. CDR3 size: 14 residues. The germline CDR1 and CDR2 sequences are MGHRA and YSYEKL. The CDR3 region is CASSQDSRVYEQYF. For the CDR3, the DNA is TGCGCCAGCAGCCAAGATTCACGGGTTTACGAGCAGTACTTC.

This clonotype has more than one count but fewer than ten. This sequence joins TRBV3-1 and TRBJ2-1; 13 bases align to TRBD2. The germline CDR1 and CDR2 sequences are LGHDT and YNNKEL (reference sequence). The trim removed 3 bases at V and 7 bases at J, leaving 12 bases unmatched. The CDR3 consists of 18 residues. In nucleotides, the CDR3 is TGTGCCAGCAGCCAGCTGGCGCTACTAGCGGGAGGGGAGAATGAGCAGTTCTTC. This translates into CASSQLALLAGGENEQFF.

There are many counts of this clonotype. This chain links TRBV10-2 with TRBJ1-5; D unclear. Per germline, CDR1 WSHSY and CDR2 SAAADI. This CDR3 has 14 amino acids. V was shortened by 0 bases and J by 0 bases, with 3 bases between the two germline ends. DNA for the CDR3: TGCGCCAGCAGTGAGTCGGGTAGCAATCAGCCCCAGCATTTT. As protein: CASSESGSNQPQHF.

CDR3: CASSQELTSGGQETQYF. CDR3 DNA sequence: TGTGCCAGCAGCCAAGAATTGACTAGCGGGGGCCAAGAGACCCAGTACTTC. The rearrangement links TRBV14 to TRBJ2-5; 12 nucleotides align to TRBD2. The CDR3 length is 17 residues. The V and J ends lost 0 bases and 1 base, in that order; junction bases with no gene match: 3. Germline lookup yields CDR1 SGHDN and CDR2 FVKESK.

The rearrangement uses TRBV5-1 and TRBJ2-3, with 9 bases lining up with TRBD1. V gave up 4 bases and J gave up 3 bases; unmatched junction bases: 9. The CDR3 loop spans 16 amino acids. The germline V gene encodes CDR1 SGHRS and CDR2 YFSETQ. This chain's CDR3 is CASSPTTGGRTDTQYF. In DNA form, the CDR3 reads TGCGCCAGCAGCCCGACGACAGGGGGGCGAACAGATACGCAGTATTTT.

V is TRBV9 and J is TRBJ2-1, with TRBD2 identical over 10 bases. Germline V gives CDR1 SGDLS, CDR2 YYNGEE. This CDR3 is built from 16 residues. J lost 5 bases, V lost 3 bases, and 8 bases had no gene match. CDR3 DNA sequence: TGTGCCAGCAGCGAGAGGGGACTAGCGAAAAACAATGAGCAGTTCTTC. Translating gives CASSERGLAKNNEQFF.

This CDR3 is CASSTDIGADTQYF. CDR3 bases: TGTGCCAGTAGTACGGACATTGGGGCAGATACGCAGTATTTT. J is TRBJ2-3 and V is TRBV19; TRBD1 might be the D (5 bases). The CDR3 runs to 14 residues. The V end lost 4 bases, the J end lost 4 bases, and 12 bases lay between the germline ends. CDR1 and CDR2 (germline): LNHDA, SQIVND (reference sequence).

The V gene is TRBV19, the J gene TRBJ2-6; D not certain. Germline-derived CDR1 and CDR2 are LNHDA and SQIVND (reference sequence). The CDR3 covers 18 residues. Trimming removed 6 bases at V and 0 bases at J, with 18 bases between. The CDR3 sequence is CASSTLTRSLSGANVLTF. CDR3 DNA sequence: TGTGCCAGTAGCACCTTGACGCGGAGCCTCTCTGGGGCCAACGTCCTGACTTTC.

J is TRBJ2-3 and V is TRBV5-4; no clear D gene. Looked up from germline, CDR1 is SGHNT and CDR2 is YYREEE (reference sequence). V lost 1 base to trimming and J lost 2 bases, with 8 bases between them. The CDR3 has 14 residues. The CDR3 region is CASSLNQNTDTQYF. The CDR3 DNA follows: TGTGCCAGCAGCTTGAATCAGAACACAGATACGCAGTATTTT.

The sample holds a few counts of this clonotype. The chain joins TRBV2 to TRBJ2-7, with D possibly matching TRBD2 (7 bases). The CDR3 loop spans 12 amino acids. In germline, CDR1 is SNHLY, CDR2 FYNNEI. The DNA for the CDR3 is TGTTCGGGGGGCTTCAGCTCCTACGAGCAGTACTTC. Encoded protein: CSGGFSSYEQYF.